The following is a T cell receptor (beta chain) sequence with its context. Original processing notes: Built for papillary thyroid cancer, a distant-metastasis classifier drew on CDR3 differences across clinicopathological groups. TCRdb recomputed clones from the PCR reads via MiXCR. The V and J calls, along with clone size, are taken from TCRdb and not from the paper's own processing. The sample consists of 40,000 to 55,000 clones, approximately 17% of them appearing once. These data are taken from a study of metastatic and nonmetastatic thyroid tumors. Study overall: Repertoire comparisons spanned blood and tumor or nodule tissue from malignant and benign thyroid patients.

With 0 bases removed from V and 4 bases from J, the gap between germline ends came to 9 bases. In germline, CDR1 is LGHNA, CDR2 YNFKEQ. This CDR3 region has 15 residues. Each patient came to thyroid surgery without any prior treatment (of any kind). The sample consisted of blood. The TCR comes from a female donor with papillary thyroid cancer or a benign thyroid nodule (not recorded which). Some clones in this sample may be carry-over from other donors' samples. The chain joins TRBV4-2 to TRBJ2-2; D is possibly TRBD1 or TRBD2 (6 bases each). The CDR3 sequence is CASSQEEGGTGELFF. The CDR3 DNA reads TGTGCCAGCAGCCAAGAGGAGGGGGGCACCGGGGAGCTGTTTTTT.